This T cell receptor beta chain was sequenced for a study of vaccination effects on CD4 cells after COVID-19. Study-wide context: Peptide-pool stimulation followed by sequencing identified expanded antigen-specific CD4+ clonotypes in the ViraFEST assay. For each well, 1.9 million or so PBMC were cultured with about 10 IU/ml IL-2 and roughly 9.2 ug/ml peptides.

Isolating CD4+ T cells followed more than 9 days of culture. The cohort was immunized with two doses of either the BNT162b2 or mRNA-1273 vaccine. Nobody among the vaccine recipients had prior SARS-CoV-2 infection (nucleocapsid antibodies were negative). Whole-study findings and limits: Few convalescent patients were studied, and early post-infection samples were lacking.

Germline lookup yields CDR1 MGHDK and CDR2 SYGVNS. The CDR3 sequence is 15 residues long. The ends lost 3 bases at V and 0 bases at J; junction bases unmatched: 1. Assay used: immunoSEQ multiplex PCR; TCRdb lists only in-frame clones, some missing. The table shows around 66,000 clones, with around 70% occurring only once. On this clone: Its antigen is as yet unknown.

V usage is TRBV25-1 and J usage is TRBJ1-4, with 7 bases identical to TRBD1. The starting material was CD4+ T cells from PBMCs cultured without peptide, obtained after COVID-19 vaccination. This sequence originates from a human donor who received a COVID-19 vaccine. The CDR3 sequence: CASSEGTATNEKLFF. The CDR3 DNA reads as TGTGCCAGCAGTGAGGGGACAGCAACTAATGAAAAACTGTTTTTT.